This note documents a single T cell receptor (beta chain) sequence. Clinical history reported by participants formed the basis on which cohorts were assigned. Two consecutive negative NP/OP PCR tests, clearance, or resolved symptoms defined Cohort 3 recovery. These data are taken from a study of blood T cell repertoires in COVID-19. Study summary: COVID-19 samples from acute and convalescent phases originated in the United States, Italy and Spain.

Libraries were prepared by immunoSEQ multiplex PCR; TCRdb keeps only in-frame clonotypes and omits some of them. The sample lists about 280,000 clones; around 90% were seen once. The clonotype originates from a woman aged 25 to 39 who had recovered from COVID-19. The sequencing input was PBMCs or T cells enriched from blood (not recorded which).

The CDR3 loop reads CASSFQGFDYGYTF. DNA of the CDR3: TGTGCCAGCAGCTTTCAGGGTTTCGACTATGGCTACACCTTC. The J gene is TRBJ1-2, the V gene TRBV28; D may be TRBD1 (5 bases). The V end was cut by 6 bases, the J end by 3 bases, with 14 bases between. The CDR3 consists of 14 residues. Germline-derived CDR1 and CDR2 are MDHEN and SYDVKM.